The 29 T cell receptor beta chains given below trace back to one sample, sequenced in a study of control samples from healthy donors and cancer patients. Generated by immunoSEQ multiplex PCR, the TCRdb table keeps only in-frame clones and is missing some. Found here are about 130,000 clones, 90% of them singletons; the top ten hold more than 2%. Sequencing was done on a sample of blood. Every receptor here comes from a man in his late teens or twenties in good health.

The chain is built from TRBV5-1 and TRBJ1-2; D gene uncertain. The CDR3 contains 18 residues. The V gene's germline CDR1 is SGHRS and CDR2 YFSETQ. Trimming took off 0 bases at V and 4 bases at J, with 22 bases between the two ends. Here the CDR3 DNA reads TGCGCCAGCAGCTTGGATATCCCGGGCAGCGCTAGAATCTATGGCTACACCTTC. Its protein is CASSLDIPGSARIYGYTF.

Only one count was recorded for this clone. This chain's CDR3 is CASSLSLSGPSTDTQYF. The CDR3 DNA is TGTGCCAGCAGCTTATCACTTAGCGGGCCCTCCACAGATACGCAGTATTTT. V and J are TRBV7-8 and TRBJ2-3; 7 bases fit TRBD2. The V gene's germline CDR1 is SGHVS and CDR2 FQNEAQ. The CDR3 loop spans 17 amino acids. Trimming removed 2 bases from V and 2 bases from J; junction bases left unmatched: 10.

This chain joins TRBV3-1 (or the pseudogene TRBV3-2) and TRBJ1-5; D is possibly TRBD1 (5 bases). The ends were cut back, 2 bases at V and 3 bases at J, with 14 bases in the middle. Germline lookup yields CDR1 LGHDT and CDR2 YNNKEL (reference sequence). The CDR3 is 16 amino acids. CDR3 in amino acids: CASSQRNTGVNQPQHF. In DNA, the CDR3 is TGTGCCAGCAGCCAACGAAACACAGGAGTCAATCAGCCCCAGCATTTT.

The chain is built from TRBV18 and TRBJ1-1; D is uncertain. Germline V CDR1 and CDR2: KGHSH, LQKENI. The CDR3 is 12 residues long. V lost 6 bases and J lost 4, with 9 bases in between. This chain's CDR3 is CASSQGVTEAFF. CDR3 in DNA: TGTGCCAGCTCCCAAGGTGTCACTGAAGCTTTCTTT.

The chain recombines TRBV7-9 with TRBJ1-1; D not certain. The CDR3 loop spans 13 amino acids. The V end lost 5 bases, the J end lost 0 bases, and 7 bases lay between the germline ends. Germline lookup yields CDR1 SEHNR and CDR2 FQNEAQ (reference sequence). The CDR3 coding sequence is TGTGCCAGCAGCCGCGGCTTGAACACTGAAGCTTTCTTT. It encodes CASSRGLNTEAFF.

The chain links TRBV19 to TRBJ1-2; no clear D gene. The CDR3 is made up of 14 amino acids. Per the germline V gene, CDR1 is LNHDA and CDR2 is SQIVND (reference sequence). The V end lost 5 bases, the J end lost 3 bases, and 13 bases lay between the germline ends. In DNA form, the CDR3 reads TGTGCCAGTAGTTTGCGCCAGAAGGACTATGGCTACACCTTC. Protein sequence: CASSLRQKDYGYTF.

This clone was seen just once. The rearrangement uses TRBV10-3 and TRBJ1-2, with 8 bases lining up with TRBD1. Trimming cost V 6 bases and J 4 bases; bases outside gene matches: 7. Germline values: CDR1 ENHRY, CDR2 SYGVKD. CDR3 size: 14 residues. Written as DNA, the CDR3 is TGTGCCATCAGGGGACAGGTAGCTTCCTATGGCTACACCTTC. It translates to CAIRGQVASYGYTF.

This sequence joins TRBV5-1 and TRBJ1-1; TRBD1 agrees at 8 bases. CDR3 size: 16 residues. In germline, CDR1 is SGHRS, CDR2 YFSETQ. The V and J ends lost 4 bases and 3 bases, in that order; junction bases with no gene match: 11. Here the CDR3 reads CASSGDRMVPYTEAFF. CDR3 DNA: TGCGCCAGCAGCGGGGACAGGATGGTCCCCTACACTGAAGCTTTCTTT.

The chain's CDR3 is CAWSPGGGETQYF. The CDR3 region has the DNA TGTGCCTGGAGTCCCGGGGGGGGTGAGACCCAGTACTTC. The rearrangement joins TRBV30 to TRBJ2-5; 8 bases are shared with TRBD2. Germline V lookup: CDR1 GTSNPN, CDR2 SVGIG (reference sequence). The length of the CDR3 is 13 residues. The V and J ends lost 2 bases and 5 bases, in that order; junction bases with no gene match: 4.

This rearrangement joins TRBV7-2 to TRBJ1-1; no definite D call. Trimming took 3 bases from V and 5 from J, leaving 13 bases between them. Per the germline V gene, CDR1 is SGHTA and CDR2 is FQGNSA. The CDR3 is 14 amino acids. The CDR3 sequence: CASSLDGLGTEAFF. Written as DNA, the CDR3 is TGTGCCAGCAGCTTGGACGGGTTGGGTACTGAAGCTTTCTTT.

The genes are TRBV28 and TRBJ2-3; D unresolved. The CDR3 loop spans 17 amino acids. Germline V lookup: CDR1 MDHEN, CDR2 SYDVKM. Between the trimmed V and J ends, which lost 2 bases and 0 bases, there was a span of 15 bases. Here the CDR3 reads CASSLISSGMSTDTQYF. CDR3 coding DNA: TGTGCCAGCAGTTTAATCTCTAGTGGGATGAGCACAGATACGCAGTATTTT.

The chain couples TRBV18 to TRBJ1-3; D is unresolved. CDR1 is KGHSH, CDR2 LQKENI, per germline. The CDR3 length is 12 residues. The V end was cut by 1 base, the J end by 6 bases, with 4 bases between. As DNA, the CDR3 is TGTGCCAGCTCACCACAAGAAAACACCATATATTTT. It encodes CASSPQENTIYF.

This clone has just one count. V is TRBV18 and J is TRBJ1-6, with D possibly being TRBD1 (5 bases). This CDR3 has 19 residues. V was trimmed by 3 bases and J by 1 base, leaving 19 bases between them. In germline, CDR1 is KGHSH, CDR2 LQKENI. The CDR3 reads CASSPGPIAGRSYNSPLHF. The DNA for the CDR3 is TGTGCCAGCTCACCGGGTCCTATTGCGGGGCGATCCTATAATTCACCCCTCCACTTT.

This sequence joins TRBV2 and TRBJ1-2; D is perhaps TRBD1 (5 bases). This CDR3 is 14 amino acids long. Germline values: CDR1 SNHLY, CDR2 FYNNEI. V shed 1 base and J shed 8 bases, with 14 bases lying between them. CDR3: CASSEDWDQRGYTF. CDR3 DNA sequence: TGTGCCAGCAGTGAAGATTGGGACCAAAGGGGCTACACCTTC.

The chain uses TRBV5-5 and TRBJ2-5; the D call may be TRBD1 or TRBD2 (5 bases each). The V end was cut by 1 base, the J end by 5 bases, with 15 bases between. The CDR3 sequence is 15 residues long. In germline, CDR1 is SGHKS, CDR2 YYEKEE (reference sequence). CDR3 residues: CASSLIGTDRETQYF. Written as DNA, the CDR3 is TGTGCCAGCAGCTTGATTGGGACCGATAGGGAGACCCAGTACTTC.

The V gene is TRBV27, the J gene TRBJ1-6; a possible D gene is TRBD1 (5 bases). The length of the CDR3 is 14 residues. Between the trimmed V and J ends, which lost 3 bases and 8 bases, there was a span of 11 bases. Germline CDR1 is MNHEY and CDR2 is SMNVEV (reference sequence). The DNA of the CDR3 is TGTGCCAGCAGTTTGGGGGGGTTTGATTCACCCCTCCACTTT. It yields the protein CASSLGGFDSPLHF.

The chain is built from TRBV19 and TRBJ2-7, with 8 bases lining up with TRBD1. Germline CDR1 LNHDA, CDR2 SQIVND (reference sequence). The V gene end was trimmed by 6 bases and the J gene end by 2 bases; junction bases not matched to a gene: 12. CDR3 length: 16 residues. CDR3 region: CASRPPPETGAYEQYF. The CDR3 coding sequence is TGTGCCAGTAGACCCCCACCCGAGACAGGGGCCTACGAGCAGTACTTC. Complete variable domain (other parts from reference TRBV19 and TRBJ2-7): DGGITQSPKYLFRKEGQNVTLSCEQNLNHDAMYWYRQDPGQGLRLIYYSQIVNDFQKGDIAEGYSVSREKKESFPLTVTSAQKNPTAFYLCASRPPPETGAYEQYFGPGTRLTVT.

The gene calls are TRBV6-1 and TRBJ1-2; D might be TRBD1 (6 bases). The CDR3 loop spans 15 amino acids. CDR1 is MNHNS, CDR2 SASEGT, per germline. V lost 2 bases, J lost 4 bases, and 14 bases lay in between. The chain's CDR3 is CASSELGAHLYGYTF. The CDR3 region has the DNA TGTGCCAGCAGTGAACTGGGGGCCCATCTCTATGGCTACACCTTC.

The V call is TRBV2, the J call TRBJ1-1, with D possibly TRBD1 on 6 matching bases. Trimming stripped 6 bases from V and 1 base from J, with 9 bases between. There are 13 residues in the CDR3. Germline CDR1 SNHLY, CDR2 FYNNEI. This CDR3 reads CASRTGPNTEAFF. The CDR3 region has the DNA TGTGCCAGCAGGACAGGACCGAACACTGAAGCTTTCTTT.

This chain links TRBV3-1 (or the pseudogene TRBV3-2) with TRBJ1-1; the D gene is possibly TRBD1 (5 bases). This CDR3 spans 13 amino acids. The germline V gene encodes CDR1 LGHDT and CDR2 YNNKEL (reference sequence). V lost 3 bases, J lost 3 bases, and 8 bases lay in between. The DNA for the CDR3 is TGTGCCAGCAGCCATTTGGGGGACACTGAAGCTTTCTTT. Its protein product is CASSHLGDTEAFF.

The CDR3 spells CASSSQGAGNQPQHF. Here the CDR3 DNA reads TGTGCCAGCTCATCACAGGGGGCTGGCAATCAGCCCCAGCATTTT. The V gene is TRBV18, the J gene TRBJ1-5, with 9 bases that match TRBD1. The V and J ends lost 5 bases and 2 bases, in that order; junction bases with no gene match: 4. The CDR3 has 15 amino acids. Germline lookup yields CDR1 KGHSH and CDR2 LQKENI. The variable domain in full, with the rest retrieved from reference TRBV18 and TRBJ1-5, is NAGVMQNPRHLVRRRGQEARLRCSPMKGHSHVYWYRQLPEEGLKFMVYLQKENIIDESGMPKERFSAEFPKEGPSILRIQQVVRGDSAAYFCASSSQGAGNQPQHFGDGTRLSIL.

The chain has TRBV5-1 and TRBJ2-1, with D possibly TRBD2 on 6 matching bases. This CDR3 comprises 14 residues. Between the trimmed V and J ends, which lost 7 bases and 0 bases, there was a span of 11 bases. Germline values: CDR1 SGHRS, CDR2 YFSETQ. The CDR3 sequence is CASRYSGSYNEQFF. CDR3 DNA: TGCGCCAGCCGTTATAGCGGCTCCTACAATGAGCAGTTCTTC.

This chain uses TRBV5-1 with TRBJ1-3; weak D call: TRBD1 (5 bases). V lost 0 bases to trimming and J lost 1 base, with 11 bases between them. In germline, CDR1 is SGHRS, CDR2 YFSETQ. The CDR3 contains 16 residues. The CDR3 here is CASSLDWGRSGNTIYF. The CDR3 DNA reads TGCGCCAGCAGCTTGGATTGGGGGAGATCTGGAAACACCATATATTTT.

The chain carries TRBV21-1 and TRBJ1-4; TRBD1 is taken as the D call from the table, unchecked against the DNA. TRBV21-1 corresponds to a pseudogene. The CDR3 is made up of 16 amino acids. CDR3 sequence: CASSKVGAAVEEKLFF. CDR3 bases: TGTGCCAGCAGCAAAGTTGGGGCCGCGGTAGAGGAAAAACTGTTTTTT.

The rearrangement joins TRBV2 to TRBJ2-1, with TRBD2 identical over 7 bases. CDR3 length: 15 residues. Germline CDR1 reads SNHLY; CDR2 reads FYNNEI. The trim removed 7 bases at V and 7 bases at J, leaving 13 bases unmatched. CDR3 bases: TGTGCCAGCAAAGGGGTTGCGGGAGCCTCAAATGAGCAGTTCTTC. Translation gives CASKGVAGASNEQFF.

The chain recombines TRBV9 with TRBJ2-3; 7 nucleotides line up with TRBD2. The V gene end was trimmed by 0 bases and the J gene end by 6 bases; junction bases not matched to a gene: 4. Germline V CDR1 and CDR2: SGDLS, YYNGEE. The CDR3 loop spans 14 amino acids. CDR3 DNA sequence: TGTGCCAGCAGCGTAGTGGGCGGGGGTGATACGCAGTATTTT. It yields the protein CASSVVGGGDTQYF.

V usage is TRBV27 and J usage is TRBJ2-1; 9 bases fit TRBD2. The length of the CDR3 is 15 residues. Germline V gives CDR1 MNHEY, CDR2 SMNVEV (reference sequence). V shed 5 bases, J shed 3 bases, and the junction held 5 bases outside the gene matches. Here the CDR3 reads CASSRTSGHYNEQFF. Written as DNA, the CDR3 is TGTGCCAGCAGTCGTACTAGCGGGCACTACAATGAGCAGTTCTTC.

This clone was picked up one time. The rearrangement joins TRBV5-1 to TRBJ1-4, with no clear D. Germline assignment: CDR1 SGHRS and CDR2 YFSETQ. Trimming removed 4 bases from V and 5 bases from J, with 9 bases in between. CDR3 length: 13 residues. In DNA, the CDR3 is TGCGCCAGCAGCCAGGCCGCCAATGAAAAACTGTTTTTT. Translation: CASSQAANEKLFF.

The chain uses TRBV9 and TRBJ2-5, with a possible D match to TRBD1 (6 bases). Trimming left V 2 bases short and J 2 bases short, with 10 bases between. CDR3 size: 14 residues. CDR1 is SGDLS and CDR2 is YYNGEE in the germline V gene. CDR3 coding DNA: TGTGCCAGCAGCGTTTCAGGGGCACAAGAGACCCAGTACTTC. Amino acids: CASSVSGAQETQYF.